The clone carrying this TCR beta chain was counted between two and nine times. Its antigen remains unidentified. The table came from immunoSEQ multiplex PCR; TCRdb's copy has only in-frame clones and leaves some out. The sample records around 16,000 clones, roughly 71% being singletons. These data belong to a study of OX40 agonist ivuxolimab in advanced cancers. This CDR3 has 13 amino acids. Germline V gene data show CDR1 as GTSNPN and CDR2 as SVGIG (reference sequence). V lost 0 bases and J lost 3, with 6 bases in between. General study findings and limits: Expanded clones belonging to CD8+ T cells outnumbered, on average, those of CD4+. In the 0.1 to 3.0 mg/kg range, CD4+ and CD8+ blood T cells had expanded clonally by week 6. The work left the antigen specificity of expanded peripheral T cells undetermined.

This rearrangement joins TRBV30 to TRBJ1-5, with D unclear. The receptor was derived from an adult with an advanced solid tumor such as melanoma, head and neck, liver or kidney cancer. Sequenced here: CD4+ or CD8+ T cells sorted from blood, sampled in a trial of the OX40 agonist ivuxolimab. CDR3 in amino acids: CAWSVDNNQPQHF. The CDR3 nucleotides read TGTGCCTGGAGTGTAGACAACAATCAGCCCCAGCATTTT.